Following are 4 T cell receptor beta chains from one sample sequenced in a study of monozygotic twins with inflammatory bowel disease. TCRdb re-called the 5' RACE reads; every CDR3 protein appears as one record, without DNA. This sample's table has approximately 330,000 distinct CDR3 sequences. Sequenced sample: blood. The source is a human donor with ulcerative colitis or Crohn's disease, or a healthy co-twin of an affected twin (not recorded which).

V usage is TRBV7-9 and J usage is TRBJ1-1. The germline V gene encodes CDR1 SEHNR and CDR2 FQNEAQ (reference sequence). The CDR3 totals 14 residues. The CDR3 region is CASSPEARDTEAFF.

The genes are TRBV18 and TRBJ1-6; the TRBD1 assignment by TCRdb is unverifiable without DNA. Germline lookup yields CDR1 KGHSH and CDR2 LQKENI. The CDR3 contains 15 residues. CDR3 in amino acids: CASSPQEDRNSPLHF.

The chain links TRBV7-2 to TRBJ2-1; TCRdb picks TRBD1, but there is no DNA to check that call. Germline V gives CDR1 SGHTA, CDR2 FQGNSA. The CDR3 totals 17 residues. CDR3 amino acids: CASSLRPRYRKGHEQFF.

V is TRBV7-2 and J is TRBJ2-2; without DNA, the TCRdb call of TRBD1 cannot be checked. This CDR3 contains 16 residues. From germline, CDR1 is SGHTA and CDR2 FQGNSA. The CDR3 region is CASSSQDVRATGELFF.